This TCR beta chain was profiled in a study of preoperative IRX-2 immunotherapy in early breast cancer. Data came from immunoSEQ multiplex PCR; TCRdb stores just in-frame clones and leaves some out. The repertoire consists of over 20,000 clones, with 75% to 90% occurring once and the leading ten covering approximately 1.5%. This CDR3 spans 14 amino acids. Germline CDR1 reads MDHEN; CDR2 reads SYDVKM. V lost 8 bases and J lost 1; bases outside the gene matches: 3. Treatment defined: preoperative locoregional IRX-2 cytokine immunotherapy. This chain joins TRBV28 and TRBJ1-5, with 9 bases fitting TRBD1. The receptor comes from a human donor with breast cancer. This sample comprised lymph node tissue, obtained after IRX-2 immunotherapy. The CDR3 DNA sequence: TGTGCCAGCCGGGACAGGGTAAGCAATCAGCCCCAGCATTTT. It codes for CASRDRVSNQPQHF.